Listed below are T cell receptor beta chains from one sample, sequenced in a study of blood T cell repertoires in COVID-19. Here immunoSEQ multiplex PCR was the method, and the copy in TCRdb shows in-frame clones only, minus some. This sample has around 200,000 clones; approximately 86% occur once, and the top ten carry roughly 3.3%. The sequenced sample consisted of peripheral blood. The receptor set was obtained from a man in his 70s with acute or convalescent COVID-19. Each CDR3 is given with its conserved first and last residue.

v_gene,CDR3aa
TRBV6-5,CASDRATNYGYTF
TRBV5-1,CASSLGSRGEKLFF
TRBV18,CASSSGLAGFQETQYF
TRBV9,CASSVVPGSDGYTF
TRBV5-6,CASSFYRVSGYEQYF
TRBV9,CASRAPGGRLSGANVLTF
TRBV24-1,CATSDRQLNQPQHF
TRBV29-1,CSVGQGKGLEQYF
TRBV7-9,CASSFTGSGSGNTIYF
TRBV28,CASSLGTGNQPQHF
TRBV5-1,CASSLARTGGGEQFF
TRBV7-9,CASRQLDRPNEQFF
TRBV6-5,CASSYSGREQYF
TRBV28,CASTPPGQGNTEAFF
TRBV5-1,CASSLTPGGIPYNSPLHF
TRBV11-1,CASSRGMSEKLFF
TRBV3-1/TRBV3-2,CASSQGRGGRETQYF
TRBV5-1,CASSKQGLPSYNEQFF
TRBV4-2,CASSQALSGATDTQYF
TRBV12-5,CASGLGTAYGYTF
TRBV4-2,CASSQTMNTEAFF
TRBV19,CASSMAGETQYF
TRBV5-8,CASRTTGKAQHF
TRBV10-2,CASSEYRDRANYNSPLHF
TRBV29-1,CSVYNSFTDTQYF
TRBV5-1,CASSWGLAGITDTQYF
TRBV24-1,CATSAYRLAGGNEQFF
TRBV5-1,CASSFRQAPDTQYF
TRBV7-9,CASRGYTGRSGELFF
TRBV18,CASSPNYVRLNTIYF
TRBV4-2,CASSQLGSNEKLFF
TRBV13,CASRRPDSGELFF
TRBV27,CASRGGNYGYTF
TRBV15,CATSRAFGEGGYTF
TRBV11-1,CASSAGLAAYNEQFF
TRBV5-1,CASSLGTGVSEQFF
TRBV18,CASSPRLADTGELFF
TRBV29-1,CSARAGIDYGYTF